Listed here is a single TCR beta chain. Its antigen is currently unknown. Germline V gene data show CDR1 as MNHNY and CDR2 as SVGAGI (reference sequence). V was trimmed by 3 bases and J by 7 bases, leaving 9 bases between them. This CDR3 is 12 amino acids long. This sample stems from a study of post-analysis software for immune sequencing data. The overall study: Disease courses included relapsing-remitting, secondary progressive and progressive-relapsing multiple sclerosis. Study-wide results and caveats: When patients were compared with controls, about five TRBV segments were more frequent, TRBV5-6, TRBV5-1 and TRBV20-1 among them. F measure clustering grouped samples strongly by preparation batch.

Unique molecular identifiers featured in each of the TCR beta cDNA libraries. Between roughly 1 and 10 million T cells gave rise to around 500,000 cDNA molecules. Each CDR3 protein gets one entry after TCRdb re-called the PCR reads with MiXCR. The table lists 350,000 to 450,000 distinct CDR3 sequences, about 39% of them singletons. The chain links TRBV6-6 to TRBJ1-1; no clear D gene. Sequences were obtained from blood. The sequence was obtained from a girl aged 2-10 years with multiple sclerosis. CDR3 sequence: CASSYNSGEAFF. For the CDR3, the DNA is TGTGCCAGCAGTTATAATTCGGGTGAAGCTTTCTTT.